The 14 T cell receptor beta chains listed next were all sequenced from one sample in a study of cytomegalovirus exposure and HLA in healthy donors. PCR employed 60 Vbeta and 13 Jbeta primers. The table came from immunoSEQ multiplex PCR; TCRdb's copy has only in-frame clones and leaves some out. The data show more than 150,000 clones, 81% seen once. The specimen sequenced was PBMCs. Every receptor here comes from a woman aged 25-40 years in good health and CMV-seronegative.

The CDR3 nucleotides are TGTGCCAGCAGCCCCGAGGAATACAGGGGGAAGGCTTTCTTT. Translating it yields CASSPEEYRGKAFF. The V and J genes are TRBV7-9 and TRBJ1-1; 8 bases are shared with TRBD1. The CDR3 has 14 amino acids. The ends lost 5 bases at V and 11 bases at J; junction bases unmatched: 13. Germline V lookup: CDR1 SEHNR, CDR2 FQNEAQ (reference sequence). Variable domain in full (rest from reference TRBV7-9 and TRBJ1-1): DTGVSQNPRHKITKRGQNVTFRCDPISEHNRLYWYRQTLGQGPEFLTYFQNEAQLEKSRLLSDRFSAERPKGSFSTLEIQRTEQGDSAMYLCASSPEEYRGKAFFGQGTRLTVV.

This chain joins TRBV27 and TRBJ2-1; 7 bases are shared with TRBD1. The ends lost 8 bases at V and 7 bases at J; junction bases unmatched: 5. The CDR3 extends over 12 amino acids. Germline V lookup: CDR1 MNHEY, CDR2 SMNVEV (reference sequence). The CDR3 loop reads CASRKQGNEQFF. The CDR3 DNA sequence: TGTGCCAGCCGAAAACAGGGGAATGAGCAGTTCTTC.

In regard to this clone: One junction end disagrees with the germline gene, perhaps due to a read error. The chain employs TRBV4-3 and TRBJ2-7, with D possibly matching TRBD1 (5 bases). Germline CDR1 LGHNA, CDR2 YSLEER. The CDR3 extends over 16 amino acids. The CDR3, as DNA: TGCGCCAGCAGCCCCGATTGGGGCCAGACCAGTCTCCCAAACGAGTTC. This encodes CASSPDWGQTSLPNEF.

V and J are TRBV2 and TRBJ2-5; 12 nucleotides match TRBD2. The CDR3 totals 17 residues. Germline trimming cut 0 bases from V and 5 bases from J; bases unmatched to any gene: 7. The germline V gene has CDR1 SNHLY and CDR2 FYNNEI. The CDR3 region has the DNA TGTGCCAGCAGTGAAGCGCGACTAGCGGGGGTAGGGGAGACCCAGTACTTC. It codes for CASSEARLAGVGETQYF.

J is TRBJ2-3 and V is TRBV4-1; D is undetermined. Trimming stripped 4 bases from V and 2 bases from J, with 22 bases between. This CDR3 contains 18 residues. The germline CDR1 and CDR2 sequences are MGHRA and YSYEKL. DNA of the CDR3: TGCGCCAGCAGCCCCCGACTCTTTGGTGTAGTGTTCACAGATACGCAGTATTTT. Amino acid sequence: CASSPRLFGVVFTDTQYF.

This clone occurred once. The gene calls are TRBV7-2 and TRBJ2-4; a weak D match, TRBD1 (6 bases). V gave up 5 bases and J gave up 2 bases, with 16 bases separating them. Germline V gene lookup returns CDR1 SGHTA and CDR2 FQGNSA. The CDR3 runs 16 residues. The CDR3 bases are TGTGCCAGCAGCCCGATATCAGGGGTAACCAAAAACATTCAGTACTTC. It yields the protein CASSPISGVTKNIQYF.

The V and J genes are TRBV28 and TRBJ2-1; 10 positions agree with TRBD2. The germline V gene encodes CDR1 MDHEN and CDR2 SYDVKM. V dropped 8 bases and J dropped 7; count of bases not matched to a gene: 23. The length of the CDR3 is 19 residues. CDR3 coding DNA: TGTGCCAGCTCCCGGGTAGCGGGAGGAAGTTGGGACCTAAGTAATGAGCAGTTCTTC. Protein product: CASSRVAGGSWDLSNEQFF.

Of note for this clone: One junction end disagrees with the germline gene, perhaps due to a read error. The chain carries TRBV7-9 and TRBJ2-1; a weak D match, TRBD2 (5 bases). CDR1 and CDR2 from the germline V gene are SEHNR and FQNEAQ (reference sequence). The CDR3 has 14 amino acids. The CDR3: CASSPRRWTKGSVF. CDR3 nucleotide sequence: TGTGCCAGCAGCCCGCGGAGGTGGACCAAGGGTAGTGTCTTC.

The chain links TRBV28 to TRBJ2-5, with 7 bases identical to TRBD1. The trim removed 4 bases at V and 1 base at J, leaving 12 bases unmatched. Germline lookup yields CDR1 MDHEN and CDR2 SYDVKM. The CDR3 length is 17 residues. The CDR3 nucleotides read TGTGCCAGCAGTTCCATAGTCCGGGACAGCTTCCAAGAGACCCAGTACTTC. Its translation is CASSSIVRDSFQETQYF.

This clone was detected once. Its ends do not fully match the called genes, so a read error is possible. V gene TRBV4-3 combines with J gene TRBJ2-6; 9 bases fit TRBD1. The germline V gene has CDR1 LGHNA and CDR2 YSLEER. The CDR3 runs to 17 residues. The CDR3 nucleotides read TGCGCCAGCAGCCAAGAACAGGGGGCCTCTGGGGCCAACGGCCTGACTTTC. It yields the protein CASSQEQGASGANGLTF.

The rearrangement uses TRBV27 and TRBJ2-5; 8 nucleotides align to TRBD1. The J call could be wrong; TRBJ2-7 is a better fit for the DNA end. Germline CDR1 and CDR2: MNHEY and SMNVEV (reference sequence). The CDR3 runs to 17 residues. The CDR3 protein is CASSIIPRQGITYEQYF. The CDR3, as DNA: TGTGCCAGCAGTATAATACCAAGACAGGGGATCACCTACGAGCAGTACTTC.

V is TRBV7-3 and J is TRBJ1-2; maybe TRBD1 (5 bases). The CDR3 is 14 amino acids. Trimming shortened V by 1 base and J by 6 bases, and 12 bases separated the two germline ends. CDR1 SGHTA and CDR2 FQGTGA come from the germline V gene. CDR3 nucleotide sequence: TGTGCCAGCAGCTTAAATTCGGGGGGAGATGGCTACACCTTC. Its translation is CASSLNSGGDGYTF.

The V and J genes are TRBV29-1 and TRBJ1-1; 7 bases are a match to TRBD1. CDR1 and CDR2 from the germline V gene are SQVTM and ANQGSEA. The CDR3 runs to 11 residues. V shed 6 bases, J shed 6 bases, and the junction held 4 bases outside the gene matches. As DNA, the CDR3 is TGCAGCGTAAAAAGGGGGCCTGAAGCTTTCTTT. Its protein is CSVKRGPEAFF.

The chain employs TRBV4-1 and TRBJ1-1; D is undetermined. The V end lost 1 base, the J end lost 4 bases, and 13 bases lay between the germline ends. Germline lookup yields CDR1 MGHRA and CDR2 YSYEKL. The CDR3 totals 15 residues. The CDR3 coding sequence is TGCGCCAGCAGCCAAGCCTCAGGTCGTGGCACTGAAGCTTTCTTT. It codes for CASSQASGRGTEAFF.